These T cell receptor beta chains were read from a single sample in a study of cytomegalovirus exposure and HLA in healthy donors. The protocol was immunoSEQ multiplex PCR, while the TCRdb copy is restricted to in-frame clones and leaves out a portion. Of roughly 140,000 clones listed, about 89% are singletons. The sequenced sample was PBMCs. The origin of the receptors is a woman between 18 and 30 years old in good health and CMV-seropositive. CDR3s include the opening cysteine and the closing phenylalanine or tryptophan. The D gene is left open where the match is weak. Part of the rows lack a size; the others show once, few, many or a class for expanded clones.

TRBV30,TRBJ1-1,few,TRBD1,CALSDRATEAFF,TGTGCCTTGTCAGACAGGGCAACTGAAGCTTTCTTT
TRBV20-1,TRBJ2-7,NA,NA,CSASLSYEQYF,TGCAGTGCTAGCCTTAGCTACGAGCAGTACTTC
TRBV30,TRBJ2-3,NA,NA,CAWSGSADTQYF,TGTGCCTGGAGCGGGAGCGCAGATACGCAGTATTTT
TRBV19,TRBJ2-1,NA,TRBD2,CASSTPGLAGWNEQFF,TGTGCCAGTAGTACTCCGGGACTAGCGGGATGGAATGAGCAGTTCTTC
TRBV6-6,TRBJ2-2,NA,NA,CASSYYGVTTGELFF,TGTGCCAGCAGTTACTACGGGGTAACAACCGGGGAGCTGTTTTTT
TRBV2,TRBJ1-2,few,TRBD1,CASRSPRGQQQIYGYTF,TGTGCCAGCAGATCCCCCCGGGGACAGCAACAGATCTATGGCTACACCTTC
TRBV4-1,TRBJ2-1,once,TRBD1,CASSQPGNRGAYNEQFF,TGCGCCAGCAGCCAACCCGGGAACAGGGGGGCCTACAATGAGCAGTTCTTC
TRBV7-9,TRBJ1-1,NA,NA,CASSPAVMNTEAFF,TGTGCCAGCAGCCCCGCGGTCATGAACACTGAAGCTTTCTTT
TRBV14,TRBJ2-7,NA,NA,CASSQGSGSYEQYF,TGTGCCAGCAGCCAAGGATCAGGGTCCTACGAGCAGTACTTC
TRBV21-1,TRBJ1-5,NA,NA,CASSKSAGRVKGNQPQHF,TGTGCCAGCAGCAAATCGGCCGGCAGGGTAAAGGGGAATCAGCCCCAGCATTTT
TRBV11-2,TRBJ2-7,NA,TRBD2,CASSLEAGVNYEQYF,TGTGCCAGCAGCTTAGAGGCGGGGGTTAACTACGAGCAGTACTTC
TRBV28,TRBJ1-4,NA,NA,CASASGEKLFF,TGTGCCAGCGCCTCGGGTGAAAAACTGTTTTTT
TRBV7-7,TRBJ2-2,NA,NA,CASSPGGTGELFF,TGTGCCAGCAGCCCCGGAGGGACCGGGGAGCTGTTTTTT
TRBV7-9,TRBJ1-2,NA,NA,CASSGATGQGYTF,TGTGCCAGCAGCGGGGCCACAGGACAGGGCTACACCTTC
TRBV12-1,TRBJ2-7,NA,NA,CASSPGCGVITYEQYF,TGTGCCAGCAGCCCCGGGTGCGGGGTAATTACCTACGAGCAGTACTTC
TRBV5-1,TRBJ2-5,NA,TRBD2,CASSASGSGETQYF,TGCGCCAGCAGCGCTAGCGGGAGTGGCGAGACCCAGTACTTC
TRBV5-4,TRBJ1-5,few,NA,CASSLGEGKPQHF,TGTGCCAGCAGCTTGGGTGAGGGCAAGCCCCAGCATTTT
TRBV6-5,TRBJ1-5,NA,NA,CASNRISEGQPQHF,TGTGCCAGCAATAGAATCTCCGAGGGTCAGCCCCAGCATTTT
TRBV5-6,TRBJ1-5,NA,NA,CASSSTWGGQPQHF,TGTGCCAGCAGCTCCACTTGGGGAGGACAGCCCCAGCATTTT
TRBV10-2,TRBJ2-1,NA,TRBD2,CASSSSGSTFF,TGCGCCAGCAGTAGTAGCGGGAGTACGTTCTTC
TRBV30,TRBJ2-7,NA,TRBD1,CASETTGQGLLGQYF,TGTGCCTCAGAAACTACGGGACAGGGATTACTCGGGCAGTACTTC
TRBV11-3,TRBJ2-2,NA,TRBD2,CASSLGLAGVAGELFF,TGTGCCAGCAGCTTAGGTCTAGCGGGAGTGGCCGGGGAGCTGTTTTTT
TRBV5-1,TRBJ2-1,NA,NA,CASSLVGEQGNEQFF,TGCGCCAGCAGCTTGGTAGGGGAACAGGGCAATGAGCAGTTCTTC
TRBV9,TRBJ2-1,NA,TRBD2,CASSVPLAGGPSHNEQFF,TGTGCCAGCAGCGTACCGCTAGCGGGAGGGCCTTCCCACAATGAGCAGTTCTTC
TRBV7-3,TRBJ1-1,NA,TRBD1,CASSWGTGRTEAFF,TGTGCCAGCAGCTGGGGGACAGGGAGAACTGAAGCTTTCTTT
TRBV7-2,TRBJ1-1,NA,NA,CASSLPQGIEAFF,TGTGCCAGCAGCTTACCCCAGGGGATTGAAGCTTTCTTT
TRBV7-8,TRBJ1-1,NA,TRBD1,CASSPDRDTEAFF,TGTGCCAGCAGCCCCGACAGGGACACTGAAGCTTTCTTT
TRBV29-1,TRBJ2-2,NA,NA,CSVLGGGTGELFF,TGCAGCGTTCTGGGGGGAGGCACCGGGGAGCTGTTTTTT
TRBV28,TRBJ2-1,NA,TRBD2,CASIGLVSSNEQFF,TGTGCCAGCATCGGACTAGTTTCCTCTAATGAGCAGTTCTTC
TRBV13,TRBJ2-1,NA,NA,CASTPQGAIRSNEQFF,TGTGCCAGCACCCCACAGGGTGCCATCCGTAGCAATGAGCAGTTCTTC
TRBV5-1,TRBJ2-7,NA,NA,CASSEGVYEQYF,TGCGCCAGCAGCGAGGGGGTATACGAGCAGTACTTC
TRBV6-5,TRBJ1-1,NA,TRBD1,CASSRDREHRRAFF,TGTGCCAGCAGTCGGGACAGGGAACATCGCCGAGCTTTCTTT
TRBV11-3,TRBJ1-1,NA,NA,CASNNNREMNTEAFF,TGTGCCAGCAATAATAACAGGGAGATGAACACTGAAGCTTTCTTT
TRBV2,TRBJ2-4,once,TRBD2,CASRTSWTSGTQYF,TGTGCCAGCAGGACTAGTTGGACTAGCGGGACTCAGTACTTC
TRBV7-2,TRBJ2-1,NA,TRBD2,CASSATAPGLEQTYNEQFF,TGTGCCAGCAGCGCTACGGCCCCAGGACTAGAGCAAACCTACAATGAGCAGTTCTTC
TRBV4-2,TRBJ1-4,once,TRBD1,CASSQEFPTGVYEKLFF,TGTGCCAGCAGCCAAGAATTCCCGACAGGGGTATATGAAAAACTGTTTTTT
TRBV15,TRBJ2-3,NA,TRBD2,CATSRGLAGEVDTQYF,TGTGCCACCAGCAGAGGACTAGCGGGAGAGGTAGATACGCAGTATTTT
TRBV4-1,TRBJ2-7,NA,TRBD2,CASSPGLGAYEQYF,TGCGCCAGCAGCCCGGGACTAGGTGCCTACGAGCAGTACTTC
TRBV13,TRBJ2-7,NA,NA,CASSPGAEQYF,TGTGCCAGCAGCCCTGGGGCAGAGCAGTACTTC
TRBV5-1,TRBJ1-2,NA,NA,CASGDNNYGYTF,TGCGCCAGCGGGGACAATAACTATGGCTACACCTTC
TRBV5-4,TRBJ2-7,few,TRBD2,CASSPWGSGTYEQYF,TGTGCCAGCAGCCCCTGGGGTAGCGGGACTTACGAGCAGTACTTC